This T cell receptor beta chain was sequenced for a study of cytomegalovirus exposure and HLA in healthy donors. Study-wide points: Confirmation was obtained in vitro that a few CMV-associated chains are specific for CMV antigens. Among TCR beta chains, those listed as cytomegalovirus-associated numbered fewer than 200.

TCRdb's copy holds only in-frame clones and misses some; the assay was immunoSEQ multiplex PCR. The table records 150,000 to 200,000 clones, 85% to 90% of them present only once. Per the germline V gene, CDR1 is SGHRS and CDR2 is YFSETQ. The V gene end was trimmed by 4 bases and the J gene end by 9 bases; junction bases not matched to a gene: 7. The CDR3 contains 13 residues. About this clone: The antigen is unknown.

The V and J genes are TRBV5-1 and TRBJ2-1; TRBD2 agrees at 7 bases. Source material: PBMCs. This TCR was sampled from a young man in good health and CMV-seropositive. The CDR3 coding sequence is TGCGCCAGCAGCGTTAGCGGGTGGAGTGAGCAGTTCTTC. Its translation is CASSVSGWSEQFF.